This T cell receptor (beta chain) emerged from a study of T cell repertoires in cytomegalovirus infection. Study-level background: Signatures in public TCR beta sequences pointed to both CMV infection and matching HLA type.

After removal of 4 bases from V and 4 bases from J, the junction contained 6 bases not matched to a gene. Germline loops: CDR1 SGHRS, CDR2 YFSETQ. This CDR3 contains 16 residues. In the case of this clonotype: What it binds is not known.

TCRdb re-derived calls from the reads in MiXCR, one entry per CDR3 protein. The sample carries about 600,000 distinct CDR3 sequences, more than 20% recorded once. Findings and limits, study-wide: CMV-specific TCR beta clonotypes restricted by HLA-C dominated the ex vivo response.

The sample consisted of CD8+ T cells from PBMCs. This sequence was found in a human donor in good health (CMV status not recorded). Some clones in this sample may be carry-over from other donors' samples. This sequence joins TRBV5-1 and TRBJ2-5, with TRBD2 matching 14 bases. CDR3 nucleotide sequence: TGCGCCAGCAGCGCCAGACTAGCGGGGGGGCCAGAGACCCAGTACTTC. Translating gives CASSARLAGGPETQYF.